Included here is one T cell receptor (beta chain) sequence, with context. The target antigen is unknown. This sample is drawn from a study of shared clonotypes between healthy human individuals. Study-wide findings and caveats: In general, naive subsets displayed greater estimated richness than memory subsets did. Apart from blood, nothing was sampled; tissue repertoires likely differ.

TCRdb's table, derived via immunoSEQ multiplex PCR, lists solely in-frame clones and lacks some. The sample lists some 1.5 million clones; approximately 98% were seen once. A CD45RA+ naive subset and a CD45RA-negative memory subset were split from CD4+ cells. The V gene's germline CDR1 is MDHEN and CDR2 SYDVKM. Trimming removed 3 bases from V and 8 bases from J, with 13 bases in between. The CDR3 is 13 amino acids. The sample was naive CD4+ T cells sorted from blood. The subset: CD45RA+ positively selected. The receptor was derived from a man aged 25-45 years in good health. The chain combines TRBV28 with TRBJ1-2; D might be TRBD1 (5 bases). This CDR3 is CASSLGPSPGYTF. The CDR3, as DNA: TGTGCCAGCAGTTTGGGACCTAGCCCAGGCTACACCTTC.